This T cell receptor (beta chain) was recovered during a study of stem cell transplantation in POMP-related autoinflammatory disease. Clones were read by immunoSEQ multiplex PCR, and TCRdb kept only the in-frame ones, dropping some. The sample consists of 4,700 or so clones, around 90% of them appearing once. CDR1 MGHRA and CDR2 YSYEKL come from the germline V gene. The CDR3 runs 14 residues. With V trimmed by 0 bases and J by 2 bases, 1 base remained unmatched. The clonotype was recovered from a human patient with POMP-related autoinflammation and immune dysregulation (PRAID). Part of the T cell pool may stem from the graft donor. Sample: CD8+ T cells from PBMCs, taken after stem cell transplantation. The genes are TRBV4-1 and TRBJ2-7, with 7 bases aligning to TRBD2. In nucleotides, the CDR3 is TGCGCCAGCAGCCAAGACGGGAGGCCCTACGAGCAGTACTTC. It specifies CASSQDGRPYEQYF.